Following are 13 T cell receptor beta chains from one sample sequenced in a study of T-cell memory formation after mild COVID-19. In TCRdb, the 5' RACE reads were re-called with MiXCR into one record per CDR3 protein. The data hold 300,000 or so distinct CDR3 sequences, with roughly 15% observed a single time. The specimen was PBMCs or a T cell subset sorted from them (not recorded which). These receptors were obtained from a young man who had mild COVID-19 (a few samples of this study predate the infection). Cell type and time point are not known.

The chain recombines TRBV4-2 with TRBJ1-1, with D unclear. This CDR3 spans 14 amino acids. The V gene lost 5 bases and the J gene lost 0 bases, with 10 bases spanning the gap. Germline V lookup: CDR1 LGHNA, CDR2 YNFKEQ. The CDR3 sequence is CASSNRGVNTEAFF. In DNA, the CDR3 is TGTGCCAGCAGCAACAGAGGAGTGAACACTGAAGCTTTCTTT.

This clonotype was counted only a few times. The gene calls are TRBV6-2 or TRBV6-3 and TRBJ2-6, with no clear D. Germline CDR1 MNHEY, CDR2 SVGEGT. This CDR3 contains 16 residues. Trimming shortened V by 4 bases and J by 0 bases, and 10 bases separated the two germline ends. CDR3 sequence: CASSSGEFSGANVLTF. CDR3 nucleotide sequence: TGTGCCAGCAGTTCGGGTGAATTCTCTGGGGCCAACGTCCTGACTTTC.

With regard to this clonotype: Possible read error: a much larger clone is one base away. The rearrangement uses TRBV4-2 and TRBJ1-1, with a weak D call TRBD1 (6 bases). Trimming took 1 base from V and 8 from J, leaving 11 bases between them. Germline V gene sequence: CDR1 LGHNA, CDR2 YNFKEQ. This CDR3 is built from 13 residues. The CDR3 nucleotides read TGTGCCAGCAGCCAAGGTCAGCAGGGGGAAGCTTTCTTT. This encodes CASSQGQQGEAFF.

In this sample, this clonotype turned up a few times. The chain recombines TRBV7-2 with TRBJ2-3; D not certain. This CDR3 comprises 13 residues. Germline V gives CDR1 SGHTA, CDR2 FQGNSA. V lost 4 bases and J lost 2, with 7 bases in between. The chain's CDR3 is CASSSTPTDTQYF. CDR3 in DNA: TGTGCCAGCAGCTCAACCCCCACAGATACGCAGTATTTT.

V gene TRBV7-2 combines with J gene TRBJ2-3; D might be TRBD1 (5 bases). CDR3 length equals 15 residues. Per the germline V gene, CDR1 is SGHTA and CDR2 is FQGNSA. Trimming took 2 bases from V and 4 from J, leaving 13 bases between them. CDR3: CASSLMAQGPDTQYF. Here the CDR3 DNA reads TGTGCCAGCAGCTTAATGGCGCAGGGTCCAGATACGCAGTATTTT.

This clonotype came up many times. The chain couples TRBV10-3 to TRBJ2-7, with 9 positions matching TRBD1. The CDR3 has 13 residues. Germline assignment: CDR1 ENHRY and CDR2 SYGVKD. With 4 bases clipped from V and 6 bases from J, the junction kept 4 bases outside the gene matches. The CDR3 region is CAISGTGVSEQYV. CDR3 coding DNA: TGTGCCATCAGTGGGACAGGGGTTAGCGAGCAGTACGTC.

A single count supports this clonotype. This chain connects TRBV4-1 to TRBJ1-6; D unclear. The CDR3 length is 14 residues. The V gene lost 2 bases and the J gene lost 10 bases, with 12 bases spanning the gap. CDR1 and CDR2 (germline): MGHRA, YSYEKL. CDR3 in amino acids: CASSQTQAPSPLHF. CDR3 in DNA: TGCGCCAGCAGCCAAACGCAGGCTCCATCACCCCTCCACTTT.

V gene TRBV4-1 combines with J gene TRBJ2-7; D may be TRBD1 (6 bases). The CDR3 has 15 amino acids. V lost 1 base and J 2 bases, leaving 12 bases between the germline ends. Germline CDR1 and CDR2: MGHRA and YSYEKL. CDR3 in amino acids: CASSQGQGMPYEQYF. The CDR3 DNA sequence: TGCGCCAGCAGCCAAGGTCAGGGGATGCCCTACGAGCAGTACTTC.

This clonotype was recorded at least ten times. The chain has TRBV7-2 and TRBJ2-7; 7 bases line up with TRBD1. The CDR3 totals 13 residues. V shed 4 bases, J shed 9 bases, and the junction held 9 bases outside the gene matches. Germline V gene sequence: CDR1 SGHTA, CDR2 FQGNSA. CDR3 sequence reads: CASSSNPGGRQYV. The CDR3, as DNA: TGTGCCAGCAGCTCGAACCCAGGGGGTCGGCAGTACGTC.

The rearrangement uses TRBV29-1 and TRBJ2-7; 7 bases map to TRBD2. Unmatched junction bases numbered 8, after V lost 7 bases and J lost 2 bases. Germline V lookup: CDR1 SQVTM, CDR2 ANQGSEA. CDR3 size: 13 residues. The CDR3 is CSAQRGGPYEQYF. CDR3 bases: TGCAGCGCTCAGCGGGGAGGCCCCTACGAGCAGTACTTC.

The V and J genes are TRBV9 and TRBJ2-6, with 7 bases identical to TRBD2. Germline trimming cut 4 bases from V and 2 bases from J; bases unmatched to any gene: 3. The germline gives CDR1 SGDLS, CDR2 YYNGEE. CDR3 size: 15 residues. CDR3 bases: TGTGCCAGCAGCCGGGGGGTAACTGGGGCCAACGTCCTGACTTTC. Translation gives CASSRGVTGANVLTF.

This clonotype was detected a few times. The V call is TRBV24-1, the J call TRBJ1-1; unclear D gene. CDR3 length: 11 amino acids. Trimming removed 9 bases at V and 1 base at J, with 5 bases between. Germline loops: CDR1 KGHDR, CDR2 SFDVKD. The CDR3 DNA sequence: TGTGCCACCGGCGGGAACACTGAAGCTTTCTTT. This translates into CATGGNTEAFF.

This chain uses TRBV15 with TRBJ1-4; no definite D call. Germline V gene data show CDR1 as LNHNV and CDR2 as YYDKDF (reference sequence). Trimming took 5 bases from V and 5 from J, leaving 9 bases between them. There are 13 residues in the CDR3. The CDR3 region has the DNA TGTGCCACCAGCGGTGTAGGGAATGAAAAACTGTTTTTT. Translation: CATSGVGNEKLFF.